This T cell receptor (beta chain) came from a study of cytomegalovirus exposure and HLA in healthy donors. Study-wide background: Researchers found that less than 90% of under 450 genotyped donors fell within the Caucasian-associated ancestry cluster.

This clone came up a few times. Its target is unknown. CDR3 length: 17 residues. Germline CDR1 is SGDLS and CDR2 is YYNGEE. V was clipped by 4 bases and J by 0 bases; unmatched bases: 8. Study results and limitations: When the data were analyzed later, several of the most significant clusters appeared to be linked to common viral pathogens. An analysis was carried out at a later point. It showed that HLA-associated TCR beta chains were more clonally expanded than equally common non-associated chains.

In the PCR, 60 Vbeta and 13 Jbeta primers were used. TCRdb's table, derived via immunoSEQ multiplex PCR, lists solely in-frame clones and lacks some. The sample shows about 120,000 clones, around 63% of them seen only once. Sequencing was done on a sample of PBMCs. The chain combines TRBV9 with TRBJ1-2, with 11 positions matching TRBD1. The sequence was collected from a man aged 40-49 years in good health and CMV-seropositive. The DNA of the CDR3 is TGTGCCAGCAGCCCCTCCGGGACAGGGGGTACTAACTATGGCTACACCTTC. It yields the protein CASSPSGTGGTNYGYTF.